The clone carrying this T cell receptor (beta chain) came up many times. Time point defined: pre-sensitization, week 0. Described treatment: therapeutic diphenylcyclopropenone sensitization with weekly scalp DPC. Non-pregnant alopecia patients aged 18 to 70, suitable for DPC therapy. The record originates from a study of human T cells and chemical hapten exposure. Study-wide background: DPC 0.01% went on the upper back by patch test, with reading at 6 days.

Library preparation tagged each individual cDNA molecule with a unique molecular identifier. TCRdb re-called the RACE reads through MiXCR, storing one row per CDR3 protein. The sample contains 250,000 or so distinct CDR3 sequences, roughly 7.4% of which appear only once. Germline V gene data show CDR1 as LNHNV and CDR2 as YYDKDF (reference sequence). CDR3 size: 15 residues. V lost 2 bases, J lost 3 bases, and 13 bases lay in between. Material: whole blood, obtained in connection with sensitization to the hapten diphenylcyclopropenone (DPC). The genes are TRBV15 and TRBJ1-1; a weak D match, TRBD1 (5 bases). The receptor was derived from a man in his late teens or twenties with alopecia areata. Some clones in this sample may be carry-over from other donors' samples. CDR3 nucleotide sequence: TGTGCCACCAGCAGAATCAGGGTTTCGTACACTGAAGCTTTCTTT. Amino acids: CATSRIRVSYTEAFF.